Presented here are 8 T cell receptor beta chains from one specimen sequenced in a study of T cell responses to AZD1222 COVID-19 vaccine. The repertoire was sequenced with immunoSEQ multiplex PCR; TCRdb's copy has only in-frame clones and lacks some. In the table there are approximately 180,000 clones, 88% of which are singletons. The sample here was peripheral blood, taken 28 days after the second AZD1222 dose. The receptors were sampled from an adult who received the AZD1222 COVID-19 vaccine.

J is TRBJ2-3 and V is TRBV10-3; D is unresolved. The CDR3 has 14 residues. CDR1 ENHRY and CDR2 SYGVKD come from the germline V gene. Between the trimmed V and J ends, which lost 9 bases and 5 bases, there was a span of 18 bases. CDR3 DNA: TGTGCCATTAAGCCGGGTCTAGAAGGAGATACGCAGTATTTT. The encoded protein is CAIKPGLEGDTQYF.

V usage is TRBV7-8 and J usage is TRBJ1-2; tentative D call: TRBD1 (6 bases). V shed 5 bases and J shed 4 bases, with 17 bases lying between them. Per the germline V gene, CDR1 is SGHVS and CDR2 is FQNEAQ. The CDR3 spans 15 residues. Written as DNA, the CDR3 is TGTGCCAGCAGCCCCCGGGGCAGGGGCTTCTATGGCTACACCTTC. Its protein product is CASSPRGRGFYGYTF.

V gene TRBV18 combines with J gene TRBJ1-1, with 9 bases aligning to TRBD1. The V gene's germline CDR1 is KGHSH and CDR2 LQKENI. The CDR3 runs 15 residues. V gave up 2 bases and J gave up 1 base; unmatched junction bases: 2. CDR3 amino acids: CASSPRTGENTEAFF. The CDR3 nucleotides are TGTGCCAGCTCACCAAGGACAGGGGAGAACACTGAAGCTTTCTTT.

This CDR3 reads CASSLGGQNYEQYF. The CDR3 DNA follows: TGCGCCAGCAGCTTGGGGGGCCAGAACTACGAGCAGTACTTC. This chain connects TRBV5-1 to TRBJ2-7; possibly TRBD1 for D (5 bases). Germline-derived CDR1 and CDR2 are SGHRS and YFSETQ. The V end was cut by 0 bases, the J end by 3 bases, with 10 bases between. There are 14 residues in the CDR3.

This chain links TRBV25-1 with TRBJ2-1; possibly TRBD1 for D (6 bases). CDR1 and CDR2 from the germline V gene are MGHDK and SYGVNS. V was shortened by 6 bases and J by 2 bases, with 14 bases between the two germline ends. The CDR3 length is 15 residues. This CDR3 reads CASSRGSDTYNEQFF. CDR3 bases: TGTGCCAGCAGCAGGGGCTCGGACACCTACAATGAGCAGTTCTTC.

The CDR3 reads CASSSTHQETQYF. Here the CDR3 DNA reads TGCGCCAGCAGCTCGACCCACCAAGAGACCCAGTACTTC. The rearrangement joins TRBV5-1 to TRBJ2-5; no definite D call. The CDR3 is 13 amino acids. V lost 3 bases to trimming and J lost 0 bases, with 6 bases between them. The germline CDR1 and CDR2 sequences are SGHRS and YFSETQ.

The rearrangement joins TRBV28 to TRBJ2-1; D gene unclear. V shed 5 bases and J shed 5 bases, with 16 bases lying between them. The CDR3 is made up of 15 amino acids. CDR1 and CDR2 from the germline V gene are MDHEN and SYDVKM. In DNA form, the CDR3 reads TGTGCCAGCAGTGGCCTTTATTTCCTTGACAATGAGCAGTTCTTC. Translated: CASSGLYFLDNEQFF.

The V call is TRBV5-1, the J call TRBJ2-7, with 7 bases matching TRBD1. Germline V lookup: CDR1 SGHRS, CDR2 YFSETQ. J gave up 7 bases and V 7 bases, and 14 bases lay outside the gene matches. The CDR3 totals 14 residues. The chain's CDR3 is CASAKGGALGEQYF. CDR3 bases: TGCGCCAGCGCGAAAGGGGGCGCGCTGGGGGAGCAGTACTTC.